Listed below are T cell receptor beta chains from one sample, sequenced in a study of T cell repertoires in cytomegalovirus infection. TCRdb fed the reads into MiXCR, producing one record per CDR3 protein. The sample has under 450,000 distinct CDR3 sequences, roughly 34% seen once. Their antigens remain unidentified. Source: cultured PBMCs, taken from culture after CMV antigen stimulation. The receptors were gathered from a human donor in good health (CMV status not recorded). Some clones in this sample may be carry-over from other donors' samples. CDR3s include the opening cysteine and the closing phenylalanine or tryptophan. D genes are given only for firm matches. Rows may omit the clone size; those that give it use once, few, many or a size class.

v_call	d_call	j_call	clone_size	cdr3_nt	cdr3_aa
TRBV6-6	TRBD2	TRBJ2-1	.	TGTGCCAGCAGTTACCCTGAAGATGGACTAGCGGGAGGGCCTTCGCTCTTC	CASSYPEDGLAGGPSLF
TRBV6-1	TRBD1	TRBJ1-3	.	TGTGCCCCCCACGACAGGGCCGCAAACACCATATATTTT	CAPHDRAANTIYF
TRBV7-8	.	TRBJ1-1	.	TGTGCCAGCAGCTTGGCTGGGGGAGAAGGGACTGAAGCTTTCTTT	CASSLAGGEGTEAFF
TRBV7-6	.	TRBJ2-1	.	TGTGCCAGCAGCTTAGCCCTGGCCGACTCAGGGCAGTTCTTC	CASSLALADSGQFF
TRBV20-1	TRBD1	TRBJ2-2	.	TGCAGTGCTAGAGGGACTTACAGGGGGCATGTCGGGGAGCTGTTTTTT	CSARGTYRGHVGELFF
TRBV24-1	TRBD1	TRBJ1-1	.	TGTGCCACCAGTGCTTCCGACAGGGACACTGAAGCTTTCTTT	CATSASDRDTEAFF
TRBV12-3/TRBV12-4	.	TRBJ1-2	.	TGTGCCAGCAGTCCAAACCGGGACAAATACTATGGCTACACCTTC	CASSPNRDKYYGYTF
TRBV6-2/TRBV6-3	.	TRBJ2-1	.	TGTGCCAGCACCCATTTTGGGCTAGTCGACTATGAGCAGTTCTTC	CASTHFGLVDYEQFF
TRBV14	TRBD1	TRBJ1-1	.	TGTGCCAGCAGCCGGACAGGGAGGGACACTGAAGCTTTCTTT	CASSRTGRDTEAFF
TRBV7-9	.	TRBJ1-2	.	TGTGCCAGCAGCTTAGCAGAGACAGATGGCTACACCTTC	CASSLAETDGYTF
TRBV7-2	.	TRBJ2-7	many	TGTGCCAGCAGCTTAAATCGGGGGAGCTCCTACGAGCAGTACTTC	CASSLNRGSSYEQYF
TRBV4-1	.	TRBJ1-1	.	TGCGCCAGCAGCCAACGGGGGCTCGAAGAAGGAGCTTTCTTT	CASSQRGLEEGAFF
TRBV4-2	TRBD2	TRBJ2-1	.	TGTGCCAGCAGCCCTAGCGGGAGGGATCACAATGAGCAGTTCTTC	CASSPSGRDHNEQFF
TRBV12-3/TRBV12-4	.	TRBJ2-1	many	TGTGCCAGCAAAGCCGAGCGGGTTAACAATGAGCAGTTCTTC	CASKAERVNNEQFF
TRBV20-1	TRBD2	TRBJ2-1	.	TGCAGTGCTCTACTAGCGGGAGCGAGCAATGAGCAGTTCTTC	CSALLAGASNEQFF